These 3 T cell receptor beta chains were sequenced from one sample in a study of T cells in Graves' hyperthyroidism and ophthalmopathy. Researchers took RNA transcripts and amplified the TCR beta CDR3 regions from them. Initially, a first-round RT-PCR of the TCR CDR3 employed the HTBI primer set. One entry per CDR3 protein results from TCRdb running MiXCR on the multiplex PCR reads. This sample has roughly 570,000 distinct CDR3 sequences, with about 45% found just once. Sequencing was performed on peripheral blood or thyroid tissue (not recorded which). These receptors were collected from an adult woman with Graves' disease, either hyperthyroidism or ophthalmopathy (not recorded which).

This clonotype was picked up many times. This chain joins TRBV2 and TRBJ1-2, with D possibly matching TRBD1 (5 bases). The CDR3 contains 12 residues. Germline V gene sequence: CDR1 SNHLY, CDR2 FYNNEI. V was shortened by 4 bases and J by 5 bases, with 8 bases between the two germline ends. The CDR3 protein is CASSVDIYGYTF. Here the CDR3 DNA reads TGTGCCAGCAGTGTGGACATTTATGGCTACACCTTC.

This clonotype showed up many times. The V gene is TRBV5-6, the J gene TRBJ1-2; tentative D call: TRBD1 (5 bases). Trimming cost V 3 bases and J 2 bases, with 11 bases left between them. Germline values: CDR1 SGHDT, CDR2 YYEEEE. The CDR3 has 14 amino acids. CDR3 nucleotide sequence: TGTGCCAGCAGCTCGGCGGGGCGAAACTATGGCTACACCTTC. Translating gives CASSSAGRNYGYTF.

In this sample, this clonotype turned up many times. CDR3: CASSPRGLNNEKLFF. CDR3 nucleotides: TGTGCCAGCAGCCCCCGGGGCCTCAATAATGAAAAACTGTTTTTT. This chain links TRBV9 with TRBJ1-4, with D maybe TRBD1 (5 bases). Trimming removed 4 bases at V and 4 bases at J, with 14 bases between. The CDR3 contains 15 residues. The germline V gene has CDR1 SGDLS and CDR2 YYNGEE.